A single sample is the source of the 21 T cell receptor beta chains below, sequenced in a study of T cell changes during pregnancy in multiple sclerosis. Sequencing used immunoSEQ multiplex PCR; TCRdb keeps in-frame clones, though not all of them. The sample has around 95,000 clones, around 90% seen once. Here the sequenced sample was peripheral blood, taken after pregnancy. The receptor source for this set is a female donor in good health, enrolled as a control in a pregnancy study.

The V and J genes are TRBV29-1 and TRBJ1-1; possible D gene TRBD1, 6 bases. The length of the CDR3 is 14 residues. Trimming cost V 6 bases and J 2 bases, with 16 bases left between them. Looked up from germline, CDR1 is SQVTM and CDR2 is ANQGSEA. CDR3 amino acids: CSVARPGVNTEAFF. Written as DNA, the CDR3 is TGCAGCGTCGCTAGACCAGGGGTAAACACTGAAGCTTTCTTT.

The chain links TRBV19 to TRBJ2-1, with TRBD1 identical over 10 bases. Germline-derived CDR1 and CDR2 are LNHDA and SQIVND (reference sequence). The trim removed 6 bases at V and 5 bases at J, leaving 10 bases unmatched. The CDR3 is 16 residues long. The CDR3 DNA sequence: TGTGCCAGTAGGGGCGCCGGGACAGGGGTTGACAATGAGCAGTTCTTC. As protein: CASRGAGTGVDNEQFF.

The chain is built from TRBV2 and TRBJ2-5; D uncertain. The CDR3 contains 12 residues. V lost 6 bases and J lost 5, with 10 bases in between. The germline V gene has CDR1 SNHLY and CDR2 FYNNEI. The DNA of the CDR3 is TGTGCCAGCAGAGGAGTCCTGGAGACCCAGTACTTC. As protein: CASRGVLETQYF.

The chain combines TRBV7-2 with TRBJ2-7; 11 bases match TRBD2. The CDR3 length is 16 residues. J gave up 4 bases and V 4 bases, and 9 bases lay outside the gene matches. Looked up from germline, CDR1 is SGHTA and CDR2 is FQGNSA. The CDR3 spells CASSSGPTSGAYEQYF. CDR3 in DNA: TGTGCCAGCAGCTCCGGCCCGACTAGCGGGGCATACGAGCAGTACTTC.

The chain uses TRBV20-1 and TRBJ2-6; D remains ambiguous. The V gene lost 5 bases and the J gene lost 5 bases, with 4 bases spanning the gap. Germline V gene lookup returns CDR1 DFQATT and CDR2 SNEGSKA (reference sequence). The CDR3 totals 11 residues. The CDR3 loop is CSAERANVLTF. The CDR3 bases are TGCAGTGCTGAGAGGGCCAACGTCCTGACTTTC.

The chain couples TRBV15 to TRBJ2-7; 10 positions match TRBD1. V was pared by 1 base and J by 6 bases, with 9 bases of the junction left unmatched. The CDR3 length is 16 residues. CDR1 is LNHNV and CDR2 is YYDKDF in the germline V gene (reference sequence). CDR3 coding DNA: TGTGCCACCAGCAGAGCCGGGGGGGACAGGGGATCCGAGCAGTACTTC. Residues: CATSRAGGDRGSEQYF.

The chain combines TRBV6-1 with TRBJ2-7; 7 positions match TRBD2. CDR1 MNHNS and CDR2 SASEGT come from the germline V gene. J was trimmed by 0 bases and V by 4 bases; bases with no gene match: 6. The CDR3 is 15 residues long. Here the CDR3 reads CASSVGGTNSYEQYF. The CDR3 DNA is TGTGCCAGCAGTGTGGGGGGGACTAACTCCTACGAGCAGTACTTC.

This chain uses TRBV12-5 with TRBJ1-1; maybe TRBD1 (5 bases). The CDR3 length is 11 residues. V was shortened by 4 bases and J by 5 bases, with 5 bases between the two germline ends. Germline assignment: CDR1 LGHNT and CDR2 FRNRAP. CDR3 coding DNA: TGTGCTAGTGGTTGGACAACTGAAGCTTTCTTT. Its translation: CASGWTTEAFF. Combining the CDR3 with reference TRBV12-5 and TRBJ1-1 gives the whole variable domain DARVTQTPRHKVTEMGQEVTMRCQPILGHNTVFWYRQTMMQGLELLAYFRNRAPLDDSGMPKDRFSAEMPDATLATLKIQPSEPRDSAVYFCASGWTTEAFFGQGTRLTVV.

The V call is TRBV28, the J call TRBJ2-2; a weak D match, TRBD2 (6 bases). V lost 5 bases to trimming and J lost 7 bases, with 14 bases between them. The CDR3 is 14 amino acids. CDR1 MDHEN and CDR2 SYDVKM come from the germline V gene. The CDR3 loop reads CASSITGVGGELFF. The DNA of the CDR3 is TGTGCCAGCAGTATAACGGGAGTCGGCGGGGAGCTGTTTTTT.

The CDR3 loop reads CASSSYQRLAGFHEQYF. CDR3 sequence (DNA): TGTGCCAGCAGTTCATACCAGAGACTAGCGGGATTCCACGAGCAGTACTTC. The J gene is TRBJ2-7, the V gene TRBV27, with 11 bases lining up with TRBD2. Germline loops: CDR1 MNHEY, CDR2 SMNVEV (reference sequence). V shed 4 bases, J shed 5 bases, and the junction held 13 bases outside the gene matches. The CDR3 loop spans 17 amino acids.

CDR3 protein: CASSQDEGTSYEQYF. CDR3 DNA: TGCGCCAGCAGCCAAGACGAGGGTACGTCCTACGAGCAGTACTTC. The chain is built from TRBV4-1 and TRBJ2-7, with D possibly matching TRBD2 (5 bases). The V gene's germline CDR1 is MGHRA and CDR2 YSYEKL. This CDR3 spans 15 amino acids. The V gene lost 0 bases and the J gene lost 1 base, with 10 bases spanning the gap.

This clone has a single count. CDR3 region: CASRMTGYSTGELFF. The CDR3 DNA is TGTGCCAGCAGGATGACAGGGTATAGCACCGGGGAGCTGTTTTTT. The chain uses TRBV6-1 and TRBJ2-2; 7 positions agree with TRBD1. Germline V gives CDR1 MNHNS, CDR2 SASEGT. Losses at the gene ends were 6 bases for V and 4 bases for J; bases not matched to a gene: 8. The CDR3 runs 15 residues.

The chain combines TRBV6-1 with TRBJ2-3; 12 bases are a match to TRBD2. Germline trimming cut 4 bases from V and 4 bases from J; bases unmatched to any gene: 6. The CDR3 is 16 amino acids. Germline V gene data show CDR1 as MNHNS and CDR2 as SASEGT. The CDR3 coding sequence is TGTGCCAGCAGTGCACAACTAGCGGGGGGTGCAGATACGCAGTATTTT. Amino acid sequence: CASSAQLAGGADTQYF.

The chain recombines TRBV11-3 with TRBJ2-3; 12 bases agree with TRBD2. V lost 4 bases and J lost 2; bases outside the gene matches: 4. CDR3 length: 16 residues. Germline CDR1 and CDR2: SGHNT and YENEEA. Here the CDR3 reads CASSSGLAGLTDTQYF. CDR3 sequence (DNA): TGTGCCAGCAGCTCCGGACTAGCGGGGCTCACAGATACGCAGTATTTT.

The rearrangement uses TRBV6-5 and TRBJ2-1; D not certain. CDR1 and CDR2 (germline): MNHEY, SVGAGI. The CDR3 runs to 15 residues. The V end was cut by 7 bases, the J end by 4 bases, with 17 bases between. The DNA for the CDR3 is TGTGCCAGCACCTCGTCCCCCGACAATTACAATGAGCAGTTCTTC. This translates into CASTSSPDNYNEQFF.

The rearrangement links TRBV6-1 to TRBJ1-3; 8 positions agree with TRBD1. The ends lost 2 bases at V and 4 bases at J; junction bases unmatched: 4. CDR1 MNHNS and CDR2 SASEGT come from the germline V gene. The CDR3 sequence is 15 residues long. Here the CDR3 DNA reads TGTGCCAGCAGTGAATACAGGGGGTACGGAAACACCATATATTTT. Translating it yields CASSEYRGYGNTIYF.

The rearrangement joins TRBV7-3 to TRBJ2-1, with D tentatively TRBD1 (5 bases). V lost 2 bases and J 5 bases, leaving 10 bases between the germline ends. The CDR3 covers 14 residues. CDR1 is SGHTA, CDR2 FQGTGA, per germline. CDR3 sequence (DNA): TGTGCCAGCAGCTTAGGGCAGGGAAACAATGAGCAGTTCTTC. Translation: CASSLGQGNNEQFF. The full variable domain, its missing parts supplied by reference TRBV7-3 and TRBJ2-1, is GAGVSQTPSNKVTEKGKYVELRCDPISGHTALYWYRQSLGQGPEFLIYFQGTGAADDSGLPNDRFFAVRPEGSVSTLKIQRTERGDSAVYLCASSLGQGNNEQFFGPGTRLTVL.

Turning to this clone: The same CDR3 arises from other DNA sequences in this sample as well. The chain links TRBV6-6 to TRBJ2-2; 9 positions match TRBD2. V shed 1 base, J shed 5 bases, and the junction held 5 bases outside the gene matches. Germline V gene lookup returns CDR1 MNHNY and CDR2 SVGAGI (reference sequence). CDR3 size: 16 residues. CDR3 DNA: TGTGCCAGCAGTTACTTGCTAGCGGGAAATACCGGGGAGCTGTTTTTT. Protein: CASSYLLAGNTGELFF.

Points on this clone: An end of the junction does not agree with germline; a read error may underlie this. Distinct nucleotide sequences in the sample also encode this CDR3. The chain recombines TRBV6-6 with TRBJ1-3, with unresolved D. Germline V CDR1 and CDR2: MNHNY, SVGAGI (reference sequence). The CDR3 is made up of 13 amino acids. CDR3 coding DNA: TGCGCCAGCAGTTACTCTGAGGGAAACACCATATATTTT. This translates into CASSYSEGNTIYF.

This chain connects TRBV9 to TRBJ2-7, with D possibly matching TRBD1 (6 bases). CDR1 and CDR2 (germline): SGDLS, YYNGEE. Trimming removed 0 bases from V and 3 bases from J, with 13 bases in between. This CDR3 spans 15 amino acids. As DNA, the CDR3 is TGTGCCAGCAGCGTAGTGCCGGGACACAACTACGAGCAGTACTTC. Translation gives CASSVVPGHNYEQYF. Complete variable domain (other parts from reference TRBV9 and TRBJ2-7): DSGVTQTPKHLITATGQRVTLRCSPRSGDLSVYWYQQSLDQGLQFLIQYYNGEERAKGNILERFSAQQFPDLHSELNLSSLELGDSALYFCASSVVPGHNYEQYFGPGTRLTVT.

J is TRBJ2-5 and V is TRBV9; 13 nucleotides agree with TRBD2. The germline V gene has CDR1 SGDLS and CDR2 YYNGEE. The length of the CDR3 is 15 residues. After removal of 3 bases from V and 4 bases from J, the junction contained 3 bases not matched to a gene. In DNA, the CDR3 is TGTGCCAGCAGCGGGAGGACTAGCGGGAGAGAGACCCAGTACTTC. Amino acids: CASSGRTSGRETQYF.